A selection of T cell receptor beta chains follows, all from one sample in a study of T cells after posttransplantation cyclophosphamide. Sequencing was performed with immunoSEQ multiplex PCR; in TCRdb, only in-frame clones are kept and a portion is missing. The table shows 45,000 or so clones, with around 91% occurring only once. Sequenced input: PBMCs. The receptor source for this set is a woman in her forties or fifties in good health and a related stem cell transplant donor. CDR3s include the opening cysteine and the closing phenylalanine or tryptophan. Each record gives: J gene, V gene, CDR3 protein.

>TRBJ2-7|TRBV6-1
CASRASDRAIYEQYF
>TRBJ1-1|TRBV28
CASSLIMRYTEAFF
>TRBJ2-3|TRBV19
CASSLEGTSGTDTQYF
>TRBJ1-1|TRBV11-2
CASSLERLNTEAFF
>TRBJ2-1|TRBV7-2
CASSLEVGGNEQFF
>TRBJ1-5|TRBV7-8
CASSPRTGRYQPQHF
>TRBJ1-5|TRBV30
CAWSADRGVYQPQHF
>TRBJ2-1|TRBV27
CASSPGTGGNEQFF
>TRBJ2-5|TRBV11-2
CASSFRAGAGGETQYF
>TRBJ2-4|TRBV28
CASRGGPAKNIQYF
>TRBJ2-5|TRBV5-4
CASSPRQRETQYF
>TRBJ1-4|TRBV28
CASSLLRAAGNEKLFF
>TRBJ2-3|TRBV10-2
CASSAQGLAGDTQYF
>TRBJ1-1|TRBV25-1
CASSKSGADPMAFF
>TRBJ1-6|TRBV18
CASSGTGGYNSPLHF
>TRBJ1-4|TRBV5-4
CASSLGVGGEGEKLFF
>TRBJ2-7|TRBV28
CASSLYAGSSYEQYF
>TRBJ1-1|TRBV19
CASSIEVGYGAEAFF